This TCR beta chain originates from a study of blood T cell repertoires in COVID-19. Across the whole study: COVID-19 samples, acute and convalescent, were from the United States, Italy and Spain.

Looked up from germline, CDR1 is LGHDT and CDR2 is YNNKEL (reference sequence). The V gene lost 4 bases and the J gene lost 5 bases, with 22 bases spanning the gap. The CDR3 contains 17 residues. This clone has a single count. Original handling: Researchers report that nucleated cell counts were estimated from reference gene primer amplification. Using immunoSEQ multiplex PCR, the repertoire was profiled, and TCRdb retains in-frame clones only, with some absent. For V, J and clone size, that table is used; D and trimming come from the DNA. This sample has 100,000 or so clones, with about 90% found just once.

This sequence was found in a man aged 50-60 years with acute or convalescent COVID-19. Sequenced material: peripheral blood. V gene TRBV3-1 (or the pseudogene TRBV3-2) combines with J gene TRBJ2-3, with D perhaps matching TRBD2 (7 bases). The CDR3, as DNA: TGTGCCAGCAGCCCCGTCGGTCGGGGGGCCGGTGGAGATACGCAGTATTTT. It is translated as CASSPVGRGAGGDTQYF.